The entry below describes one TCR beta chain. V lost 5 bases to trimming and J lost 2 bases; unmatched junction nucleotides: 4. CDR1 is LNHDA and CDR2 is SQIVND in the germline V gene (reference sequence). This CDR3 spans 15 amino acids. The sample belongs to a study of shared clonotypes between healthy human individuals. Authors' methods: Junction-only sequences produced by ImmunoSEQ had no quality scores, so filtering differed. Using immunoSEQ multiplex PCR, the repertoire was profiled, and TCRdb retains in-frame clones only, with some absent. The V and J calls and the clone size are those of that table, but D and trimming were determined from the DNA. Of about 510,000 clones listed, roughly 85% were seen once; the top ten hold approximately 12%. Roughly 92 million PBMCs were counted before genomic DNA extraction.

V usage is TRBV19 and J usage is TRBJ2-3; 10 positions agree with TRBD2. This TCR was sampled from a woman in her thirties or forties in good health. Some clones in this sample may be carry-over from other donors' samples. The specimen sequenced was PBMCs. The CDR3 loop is CASSFLAGVTDTQYF. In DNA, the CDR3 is TGTGCCAGTAGTTTCCTAGCGGGGGTCACAGATACGCAGTATTTT.